This entry is about one T cell receptor beta chain. This clonotype was counted many times. Its antigen specificity is not known. No base quality information exists; no much larger clone differs at one position. The sample was run on an Illumina NovaSeq 6000. TCRalpha and TCRbeta cDNA libraries were constructed by 5'RACE with constant-segment primers, with sample barcodes and unique molecular identifiers being introduced. RNA was extracted from every sample with Trizol reagent. Library amplification was performed in two PCR steps, and a second sample barcode and Illumina TruSeq adapters were introduced in the second step. Sequencing of the libraries was done on an Illumina NovaSeq, producing 2 x 150 bp paired-end reads. The study's own analysis went as follows. With migec v1.2.7, reads were demultiplexed and then collapsed into UMI-guided consensus sequences. With mixcr v2.1.11, UMI consensuses were aligned to TRA and TRB V and J templates and assembled into clonotypes. A clonotype was counted as expanded or contracted only when both edgeR and NoisET called the clonotype significant, with the noise models trained on biological replicates. For edgeR calls, the thresholds were a false discovery rate-adjusted p below 0.01 and a log2 fold-change of 1. As an exploratory analysis of dynamics, max-normalized trajectories of the 1000 most abundant clonotypes were examined with PCA combined with hierarchical clustering. The CD4 or CD8 phenotype of responding clones was assigned using the separately sequenced CD4+ and CD8+ repertoires. TCRdb trimmed the raw reads at Q25, called clones with MiXCR and kept productive beta chains. Records with the same CDR3 protein are collapsed into one entry carrying the most frequent genes and DNA. The V and J calls were determined by TCRdb, not by the authors. The sample data list just over 60,000 distinct CDR3 sequences, and approximately 9% of these were observed just once. The ten largest clones add up to approximately 1.1% of the sample.

The sample originates from a study of T-cell memory formation after mild COVID-19 (dated by TCRdb to the early 2020s). For the wider study: Most TCR sequence clusters were specific to one of the two donors. T-cell clones expanding and contracting after mild COVID-19 in two donors were tracked by longitudinal TCRalpha and TCRbeta repertoire sequencing. The cohort was made up of two young adult volunteers, one female and one male, who were previously healthy.

Overall results and qualifications from the work: SARS-CoV-2 specificity of the second-wave clones peaking on day 37 was not confirmed. Clones contracting from day 15 to 85 had balanced CD4/CD8 phenotypes, while a second wave expanding from day 15 to 37 was biased towards CD4+. The study included only a couple of mild cases, and larger cohorts that include severe cases with pre-infection samples were judged to be necessary. Contracting CD4+ clones were found mainly in CM and EM memory subsets, while CD8+ clones were enriched in EMRA. Some responding clones were found in pre-infection memory, which suggests that pre-existing cross-reactive memory T cells took part in the SARS-CoV-2 response.

Ficoll-Paque density gradient centrifugation was used to isolate PBMCs. The CDR3 covers 14 residues, taking in both the cysteine and the phenylalanine. Just CDR3 DNA is preserved here, 42 bases in frame from base 1. V and J lose 3 bases and 8 bases, and a span of 16 bases separates them. The sample consisted of PBMCs or a T cell subset sorted from them (not recorded which). Recombination joined TRBV12-3 or TRBV12-4 with TRBJ1-1, and TRBD1 may be the D gene, going by 5 matching bases. The sequence was collected from a man aged 18 to 30 who had mild COVID-19 (a few samples of this study predate the infection). The sample titles of this study are shuffled in the database, so cell type and time point are left out; the donor was told from shared clones. The nucleotide sequence reads TGTGCCAGCAGTTTCCCCGGGGCCGCGCGAGAAGCTTTCTTT. It translates as CASSFPGAAREAFF.